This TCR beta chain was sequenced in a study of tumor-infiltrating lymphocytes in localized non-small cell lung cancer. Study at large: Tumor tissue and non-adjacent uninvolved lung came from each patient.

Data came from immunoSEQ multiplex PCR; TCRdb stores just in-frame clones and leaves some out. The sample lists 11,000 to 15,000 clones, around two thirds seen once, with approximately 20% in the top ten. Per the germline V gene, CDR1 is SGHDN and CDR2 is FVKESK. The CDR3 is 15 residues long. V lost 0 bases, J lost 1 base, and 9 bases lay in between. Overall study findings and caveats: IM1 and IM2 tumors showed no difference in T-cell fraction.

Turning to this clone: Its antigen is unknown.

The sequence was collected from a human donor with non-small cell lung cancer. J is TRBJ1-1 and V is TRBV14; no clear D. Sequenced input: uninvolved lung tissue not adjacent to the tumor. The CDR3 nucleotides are TGTGCCAGCAGCCAAGATCTAGGAGGGAACACTGAAGCTTTCTTT. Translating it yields CASSQDLGGNTEAFF.